This TCR beta chain was observed in a study of blood T cell repertoires in COVID-19. Study background: The United States, Italy and Spain provided the acute and convalescent COVID-19 samples. PBMCs, B-cell-depleted T cells, or T cells provided the cDNA or gDNA that made up the material.

Here immunoSEQ multiplex PCR was the method, and the copy in TCRdb shows in-frame clones only, minus some. This sample has under 200,000 clones; about nine tenths occur once, and the top ten carry roughly 3.4%. The sequence derives from a man aged 65-85 years with acute or convalescent COVID-19. What was sequenced was peripheral blood.

CDR3 nucleotide sequence: TGTGCCAGCAGTGAAGCGCACTCAGGGGCCTACGAGCAGTACTTC. It encodes CASSEAHSGAYEQYF. The chain is built from TRBV6-1 and TRBJ2-7; D might be TRBD1 (6 bases). CDR1 is MNHNS and CDR2 is SASEGT in the germline V gene. CDR3 size: 15 residues. The germline V and J ends were trimmed by 0 bases and 2 bases, with 11 bases remaining between them.